The source of this TCR beta chain is a study of early T cells in non-severe SARS-CoV-2 infection. General study results and limits: Clonotype matching in VDJdb favored anti-spike CD8 responses and did not capture private and CD4 specificities.

In the case of this clonotype: Its antigen is still unknown.

The CDR3 extends over 11 amino acids. The germline gives CDR1 LGHNT, CDR2 FRNRAP. TCRdb itself ran the 5' RACE reads through MiXCR, one entry per CDR3 protein. The data contain some 48,000 distinct CDR3 sequences, 3.5% to 4.5% of them singletons. Material: whole blood. This TCR was sampled from an adult who was a healthcare worker with PCR-confirmed SARS-CoV-2 infection or an uninfected control (not recorded which). The chain carries TRBV12-5 and TRBJ2-5; no clear D gene. CDR3 nucleotides: TGTGCCAGAACGGGCCGACAGACCCAGTACTTC. The encoded protein is CARTGRQTQYF.